A selection of T cell receptor beta chains follows, all from one sample in a study of T cell responses to AZD1222 COVID-19 vaccine. Here immunoSEQ multiplex PCR was the method, and the copy in TCRdb shows in-frame clones only, minus some. Of under 95,000 clones in the sample, around 90% are singletons; the top ten hold over 7.5%. Sequencing used peripheral blood, obtained on day 0 of AZD1222 vaccination. All receptors derive from an adult in good health. Each CDR3 is given with its conserved first and last residue. D genes are given only for firm matches. Not all rows give a size; the values are once, few, many and, for expanded clones, a class.

clone_size	d_call	j_call	v_call	cdr3_aa	cdr3_nt
-	TRBD2	TRBJ2-3	TRBV7-3	CASSFQAGATDTQYF	TGTGCCAGCAGCTTCCAAGCGGGGGCCACAGATACGCAGTATTTT
once	-	TRBJ2-1	TRBV19	CASSIFGAGLEQFF	TGTGCCAGTAGTATTTTTGGGGCGGGTCTTGAGCAGTTCTTC
-	-	TRBJ1-5	TRBV10-2	CASSDGLTQPQHF	TGCGCCAGCAGTGACGGGCTGACCCAGCCCCAGCATTTT
-	TRBD1	TRBJ2-1	TRBV12-3/TRBV12-4	CASSSSQGGEQFF	TGTGCCAGCAGTTCCTCACAGGGGGGTGAGCAGTTCTTC
-	-	TRBJ2-7	TRBV18	CASSPFTALEQYF	TGTGCCAGCTCACCTTTTACCGCCCTCGAGCAGTACTTC
-	-	TRBJ1-3	TRBV5-4	CASSLDRYSGNTIYF	TGTGCCAGCAGCTTAGACCGTTACTCTGGAAACACCATATATTTT
-	-	TRBJ1-1	TRBV6-2/TRBV6-3	CASSFQGWAEAFF	TGTGCCAGCAGTTTCCAGGGGTGGGCTGAAGCTTTCTTT
once	TRBD1	TRBJ1-3	TRBV5-1	CASSSFGTGTGNTIYF	TGCGCCAGCAGCTCATTTGGGACAGGGACTGGAAACACCATATATTTT
-	TRBD2	TRBJ2-7	TRBV7-2	CASSSQTSGAYGEQYF	TGTGCCAGCAGCTCCCAGACTAGCGGGGCCTATGGGGAGCAGTACTTC
-	-	TRBJ1-2	TRBV12-3/TRBV12-4	CASRGGPLGYTF	TGTGCCAGCCGCGGGGGGCCCCTTGGCTACACCTTC
-	-	TRBJ1-1	TRBV5-6	CASSMNTEAFF	TGTGCCAGCAGCATGAACACTGAAGCTTTCTTT
-	-	TRBJ2-7	TRBV6-1	CASSELPRLTYEQYF	TGTGCCAGCAGTGAACTTCCCAGGTTGACCTACGAGCAGTACTTC
-	TRBD1	TRBJ2-2	TRBV30	CAWSEQGYGELFF	TGTGCCTGGAGTGAACAGGGGTACGGGGAGCTGTTTTTT
-	-	TRBJ2-3	TRBV19	CASSIGLTTTDTQYF	TGTGCCAGTAGTATAGGCCTTACTACCACAGATACGCAGTATTTT
-	TRBD1	TRBJ1-1	TRBV19	CASSAPRGHRSTEAFF	TGTGCCAGTAGTGCTCCCAGGGGGCACAGGAGCACTGAAGCTTTCTTT
-	TRBD2	TRBJ2-5	TRBV11-2	CASRWGSGAQETQYF	TGTGCCAGCAGGTGGGGGAGCGGGGCTCAAGAGACCCAGTACTTC
-	-	TRBJ1-5	TRBV7-2	CASSPPNQPQHF	TGTGCCAGCAGCCCCCCCAATCAGCCCCAGCATTTT
-	-	TRBJ2-7	TRBV11-3	CASSLEGPGSGTWEQYF	TGTGCCAGCAGCTTAGAGGGGCCGGGATCGGGGACGTGGGAGCAGTACTTC
-	-	TRBJ2-1	TRBV5-4	CASRSGLSSYNEQFF	TGTGCCAGCAGAAGTGGACTTAGCTCCTACAATGAGCAGTTCTTC
-	-	TRBJ1-6	TRBV25-1	CASSELTDYSPLHF	TGTGCCAGCAGTGAATTAACGGACTATTCACCCCTCCACTTT
-	-	TRBJ1-4	TRBV10-3	CAISPGATNEKLFF	TGTGCCATCAGCCCAGGGGCGACTAATGAAAAACTGTTTTTT
-	-	TRBJ1-1	TRBV29-1	CSASLRYTEAFF	TGCAGCGCCTCCCTACGGTACACTGAAGCTTTCTTT
-	TRBD1	TRBJ1-1	TRBV6-5	CASSFNRGETEAFF	TGTGCCAGCAGTTTCAACAGGGGCGAAACTGAAGCTTTCTTT
-	-	TRBJ2-7	TRBV5-1	CASTPGGIYSYEQYF	TGCGCCAGCACCCCGGGCGGGATATATTCCTACGAGCAGTACTTC
-	-	TRBJ2-7	TRBV6-2/TRBV6-3	CASSGAYEQYF	TGTGCCAGCAGTGGGGCGTACGAGCAGTACTTC
-	TRBD2	TRBJ2-3	TRBV30	CAWSVAGTNTDTQYF	TGTGCCTGGAGTGTAGCGGGGACGAACACAGATACGCAGTATTTT
-	-	TRBJ2-7	TRBV6-2/TRBV6-3	CASSYVLEQYF	TGTGCCAGCAGTTACGTCTTGGAGCAGTACTTC